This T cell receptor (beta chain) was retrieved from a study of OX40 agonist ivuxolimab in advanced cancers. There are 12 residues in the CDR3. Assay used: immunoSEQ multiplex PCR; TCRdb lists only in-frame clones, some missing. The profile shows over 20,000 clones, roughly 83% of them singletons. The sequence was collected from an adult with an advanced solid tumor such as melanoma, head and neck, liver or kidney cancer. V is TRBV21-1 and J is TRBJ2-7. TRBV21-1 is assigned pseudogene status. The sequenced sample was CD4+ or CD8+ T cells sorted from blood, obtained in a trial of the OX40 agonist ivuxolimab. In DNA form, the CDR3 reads TGTGCCAGCAGCAAAGCGCCGGCCGATACGTACTTC. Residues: CASSKAPADTYF.